Following are 4 T cell receptor beta chains from one sample sequenced in a study of shared clonotypes between healthy human individuals. Cells designated naive CD8 were CD45RO-negative and were positively selected for CCR7, with terminally differentiated effector memory CD45RA+ cells excluded. The data were produced by immunoSEQ multiplex PCR, yet TCRdb's version contains in-frame clones alone and is incomplete. The sample lists approximately 2,000,000 clones; around 95% were seen once. Sequencing was performed on naive CD8+ T cells from PBMCs. These receptor sequences come from a man younger than 30 in good health. Some clones in this sample may be carry-over from other donors' samples.

The J gene is TRBJ2-2, the V gene TRBV4-3; 7 bases agree with TRBD2. The CDR3 covers 17 residues. J lost 4 bases, V lost 0 bases, and 8 bases had no gene match. Germline CDR1 reads LGHNA; CDR2 reads YSLEER. This CDR3 reads CASSQDALAIGTGELFF. CDR3 sequence (DNA): TGCGCCAGCAGCCAAGATGCACTAGCGATTGGCACCGGGGAGCTGTTTTTT.

The genes are TRBV28 and TRBJ2-7; D remains unclear. CDR1 is MDHEN and CDR2 is SYDVKM in the germline V gene. The CDR3 contains 14 residues. Trimming left V 6 bases short and J 0 bases short, with 12 bases between. The CDR3 DNA reads as TGTGCCAGCAGCGAGGACGGCTTCTCCTACGAGCAGTACTTC. It codes for CASSEDGFSYEQYF.

The chain links TRBV7-9 to TRBJ1-2, with D possibly matching TRBD1 (5 bases). Germline V lookup: CDR1 SEHNR, CDR2 FQNEAQ (reference sequence). This CDR3 has 16 amino acids. V lost 1 base to trimming and J lost 0 bases, with 12 bases between them. The CDR3 region is CASSLGDRLTNYGYTF. The CDR3 DNA reads TGTGCCAGCAGCTTAGGTGACAGACTAACTAACTATGGCTACACCTTC.

Turning to this clone: Other DNA sequences in this specimen translate into the identical CDR3. The rearrangement uses TRBV4-1 and TRBJ2-5; D is uncertain. The CDR3 runs 12 residues. V lost 3 bases to trimming and J lost 1 base, with 3 bases between them. In germline, CDR1 is MGHRA, CDR2 YSYEKL. The CDR3 loop is CASSHPQETQYF. The CDR3 DNA follows: TGCGCCAGCAGCCACCCCCAAGAGACCCAGTACTTC.